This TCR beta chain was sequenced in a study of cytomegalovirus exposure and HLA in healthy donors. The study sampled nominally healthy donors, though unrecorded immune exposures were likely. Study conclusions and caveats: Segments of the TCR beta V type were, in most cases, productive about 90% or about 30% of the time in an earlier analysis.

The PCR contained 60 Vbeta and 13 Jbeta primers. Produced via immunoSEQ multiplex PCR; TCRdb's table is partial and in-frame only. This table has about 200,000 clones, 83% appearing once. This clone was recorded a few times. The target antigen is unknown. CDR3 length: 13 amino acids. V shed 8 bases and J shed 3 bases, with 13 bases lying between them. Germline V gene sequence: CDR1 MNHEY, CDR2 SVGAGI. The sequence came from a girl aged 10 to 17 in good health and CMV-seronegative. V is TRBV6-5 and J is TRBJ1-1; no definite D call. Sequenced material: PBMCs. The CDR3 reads CASRRLADTEAFF. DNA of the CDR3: TGTGCCAGCCGACGGTTGGCGGACACTGAAGCTTTCTTT.